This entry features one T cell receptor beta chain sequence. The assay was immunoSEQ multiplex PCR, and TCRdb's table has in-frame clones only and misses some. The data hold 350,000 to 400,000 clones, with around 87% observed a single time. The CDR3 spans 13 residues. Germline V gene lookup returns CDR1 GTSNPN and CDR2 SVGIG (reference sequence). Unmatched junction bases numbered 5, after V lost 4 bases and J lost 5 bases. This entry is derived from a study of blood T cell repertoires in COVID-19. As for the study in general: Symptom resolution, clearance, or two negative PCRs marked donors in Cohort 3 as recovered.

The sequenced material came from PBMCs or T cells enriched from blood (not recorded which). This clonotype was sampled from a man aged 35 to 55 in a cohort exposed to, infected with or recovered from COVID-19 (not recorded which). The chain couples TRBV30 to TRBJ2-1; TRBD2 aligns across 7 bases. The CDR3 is CAWNRGGDNEQFF. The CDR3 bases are TGTGCCTGGAATCGGGGAGGGGACAATGAGCAGTTCTTC. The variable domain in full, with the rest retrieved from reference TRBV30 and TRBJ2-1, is SQTIHQWPATLVQPVGSPLSLECTVEGTSNPNLYWYRQAAGRGLQLLFYSVGIGQISSEVPQNLSASRPQDRQFILSSKKLLLSDSGFYLCAWNRGGDNEQFFGPGTRLTVL.